One sample yielded the 15 T cell receptor beta chains listed below, sequenced in a study of metastatic and nonmetastatic thyroid tumors. Patients were all untreated before their thyroid surgery. MiXCR reprocessed the PCR reads for TCRdb. Found here are approximately 16,000 clones, 27% of them singletons; the top ten hold about 13%. Sequences were obtained from adjacent normal tissue. Every receptor here comes from a female donor with papillary thyroid cancer or a benign thyroid nodule (not recorded which). Some clones in this sample may be carry-over from other donors' samples.

This clone showed up just a few times. The V gene is TRBV2, the J gene TRBJ1-1; D gene ambiguous. The germline gives CDR1 SNHLY, CDR2 FYNNEI. Between the trimmed V and J ends, which lost 4 bases and 0 bases, there was a span of 6 bases. CDR3 size: 13 residues. DNA for the CDR3: TGTGCCAGCAGTGCCTTAATGAACACTGAAGCTTTCTTT. Translated, it gives CASSALMNTEAFF.

V is TRBV4-1 and J is TRBJ1-6; no reliable D call. The V gene lost 3 bases and the J gene lost 7 bases, with 13 bases spanning the gap. Germline CDR1 reads MGHRA; CDR2 reads YSYEKL. The CDR3 length is 15 residues. CDR3 nucleotide sequence: TGCGCCAGCAGCCATACGCTGGCCGTCAATTCACCCCTCCACTTT. This encodes CASSHTLAVNSPLHF.

V gene TRBV6-1 combines with J gene TRBJ1-3; TRBD1 agrees at 8 bases. The CDR3 has 15 amino acids. Germline values: CDR1 MNHNS, CDR2 SASEGT. J gave up 4 bases and V 6 bases, and 8 bases lay outside the gene matches. CDR3 nucleotide sequence: TGTGCCAGCAGGAAGACAGGGGCGGACGGAAACACCATATATTTT. Translated, it gives CASRKTGADGNTIYF.

In this sample, this clone turned up many times. V gene TRBV12-3 or TRBV12-4 combines with J gene TRBJ2-5, with 11 bases matching TRBD2. There are 15 residues in the CDR3. V was clipped by 5 bases and J by 5 bases; unmatched bases: 7. This CDR3 reads CASSNSLAGGETQYF. For the CDR3, the DNA is TGTGCCAGCAGTAACTCTTTAGCGGGAGGGGAGACCCAGTACTTC.

This sequence joins TRBV6-1 and TRBJ2-3, with TRBD2 matching over 8 bases. The V and J ends lost 6 bases and 10 bases, in that order; junction bases with no gene match: 6. The CDR3 spans 12 residues. CDR1 MNHNS and CDR2 SASEGT come from the germline V gene. The CDR3 DNA sequence: TGTGCCAGCAGACCACGGGAGGGCGCGCAGTATTTT. Translating it yields CASRPREGAQYF.

CDR3 amino acids: CASSILGQTPVGAGANVLTF. CDR3 DNA: TGTGCCAGTAGTATCCTGGGACAGACTCCCGTGGGGGCTGGGGCCAACGTCCTGACTTTC. The chain carries TRBV19 and TRBJ2-6, with TRBD1 matching 7 bases. CDR1 and CDR2 (germline): LNHDA, SQIVND (reference sequence). The ends lost 3 bases at V and 2 bases at J; junction bases unmatched: 16. The CDR3 totals 20 residues. The full variable domain, its missing parts supplied by reference TRBV19 and TRBJ2-6, is DGGITQSPKYLFRKEGQNVTLSCEQNLNHDAMYWYRQDPGQGLRLIYYSQIVNDFQKGDIAEGYSVSREKKESFPLTVTSAQKNPTAFYLCASSILGQTPVGAGANVLTFGAGSRLTVL.

The CDR3: CASSPAGNTIYF. In nucleotides, the CDR3 is TGCGCCAGCAGCCCTGCTGGAAACACCATATATTTT. The chain couples TRBV5-1 to TRBJ1-3; no clear D gene. This CDR3 is 12 amino acids long. Trimming stripped 4 bases from V and 2 bases from J, with 4 bases between. CDR1 is SGHRS and CDR2 is YFSETQ in the germline V gene.

V gene TRBV20-1 combines with J gene TRBJ2-5, with 7 bases matching TRBD2. Germline V CDR1 and CDR2: DFQATT, SNEGSKA (reference sequence). The CDR3 is 16 amino acids. Trimming removed 5 bases from V and 0 bases from J; junction bases left unmatched: 12. The chain's CDR3 is CSAVSSGISYQETQYF. The CDR3 bases are TGCAGTGCTGTGTCTAGCGGAATATCGTACCAAGAGACCCAGTACTTC.

This clone was detected a few times. The J gene is TRBJ1-5, the V gene TRBV27; D is undetermined. V was pared by 6 bases and J by 5 bases, with 11 bases between. The CDR3 has 13 amino acids. The germline CDR1 and CDR2 sequences are MNHEY and SMNVEV (reference sequence). The CDR3 here is CASRVDGYQPQHF. The CDR3 DNA is TGTGCCAGCAGGGTGGACGGATATCAGCCCCAGCATTTT.

This chain joins TRBV9 and TRBJ2-1; 11 bases match TRBD2. Germline CDR1 SGDLS, CDR2 YYNGEE. The CDR3 length is 16 residues. The ends lost 3 bases at V and 3 bases at J; junction bases unmatched: 5. CDR3 sequence reads: CASSGGLAEIYNEQFF. CDR3 DNA sequence: TGTGCCAGCAGCGGGGGACTAGCGGAAATCTACAATGAGCAGTTCTTC.

This clone appeared a few times. V gene TRBV4-2 combines with J gene TRBJ2-1; 13 bases map to TRBD2. The germline V gene has CDR1 LGHNA and CDR2 YNFKEQ. The CDR3 extends over 16 amino acids. J was trimmed by 10 bases and V by 3 bases; bases with no gene match: 9. DNA for the CDR3: TGTGCCAGCAGCCAGGAGACTAGCGGGAGGAAGGGAGAGCAGTTCTTC. Amino acids: CASSQETSGRKGEQFF.

This clone has only a few counts. The CDR3 spells CASSYEGEAFF. The CDR3 region has the DNA TGTGCCAGCAGTTACGAGGGTGAAGCTTTCTTT. This rearrangement joins TRBV28 to TRBJ1-1; D ambiguous. This CDR3 has 11 residues. Trimming stripped 4 bases from V and 7 bases from J, with 7 bases between. Germline V CDR1 and CDR2: MDHEN, SYDVKM.

The chain links TRBV15 to TRBJ2-2; 7 bases fit TRBD1. V trimming: 0 bases; J trimming: 7 bases; junction bases outside the gene matches: 5. Per the germline V gene, CDR1 is LNHNV and CDR2 is YYDKDF (reference sequence). There are 15 residues in the CDR3. This CDR3 is CATSRDIGGYGELFF. CDR3 sequence (DNA): TGTGCCACCAGCAGAGATATAGGGGGCTACGGGGAGCTGTTTTTT.

This clone has only a few counts. The CDR3 bases are TGTGCCAGCAGGGTCGGGACAGCTAATGAGCAGTTCTTC. Amino acids: CASRVGTANEQFF. J is TRBJ2-1 and V is TRBV7-9; 7 positions agree with TRBD1. From germline, CDR1 is SEHNR and CDR2 FQNEAQ (reference sequence). The CDR3 has 13 amino acids. V gave up 6 bases and J gave up 7 bases; unmatched junction bases: 6.

This clone was counted a few times. This chain uses TRBV20-1 with TRBJ2-7; D is unresolved. Germline assignment: CDR1 DFQATT and CDR2 SNEGSKA (reference sequence). The CDR3 length is 12 residues. V was clipped by 2 bases and J by 7 bases, with 12 bases between them. The CDR3 protein is CSARYNGLEQYF. The CDR3 DNA sequence: TGCAGTGCTAGATATAATGGCTTAGAGCAGTACTTC.